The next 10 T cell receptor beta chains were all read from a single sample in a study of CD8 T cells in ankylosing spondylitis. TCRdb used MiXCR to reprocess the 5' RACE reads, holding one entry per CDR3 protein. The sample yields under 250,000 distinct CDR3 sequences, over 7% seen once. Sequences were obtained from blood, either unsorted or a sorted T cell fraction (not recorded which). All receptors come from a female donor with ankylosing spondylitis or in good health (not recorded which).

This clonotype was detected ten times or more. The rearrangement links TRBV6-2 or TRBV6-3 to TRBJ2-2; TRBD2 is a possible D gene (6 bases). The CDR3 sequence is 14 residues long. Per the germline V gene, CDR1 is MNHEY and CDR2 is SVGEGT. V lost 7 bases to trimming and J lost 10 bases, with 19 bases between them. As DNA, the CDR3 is TGTGCCAGCAAGGCCCTAGCGCGGGACGTGGAGCTGTTTTTT. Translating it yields CASKALARDVELFF.

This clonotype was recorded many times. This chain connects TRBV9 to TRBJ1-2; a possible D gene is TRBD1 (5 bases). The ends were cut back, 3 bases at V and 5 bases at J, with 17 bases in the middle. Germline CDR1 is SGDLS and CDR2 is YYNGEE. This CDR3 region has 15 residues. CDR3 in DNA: TGTGCCAGCAGCGCGGGACTTACTTTACGATATGGCTACACCTTC. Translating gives CASSAGLTLRYGYTF.

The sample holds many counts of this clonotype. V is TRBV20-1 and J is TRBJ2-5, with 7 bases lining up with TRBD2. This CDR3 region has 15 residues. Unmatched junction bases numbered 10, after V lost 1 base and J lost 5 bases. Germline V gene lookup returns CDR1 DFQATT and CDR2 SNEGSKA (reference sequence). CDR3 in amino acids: CSARVPLGGEETQYF. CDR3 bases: TGCAGTGCTAGAGTACCTCTGGGGGGGGAGGAGACCCAGTACTTC.

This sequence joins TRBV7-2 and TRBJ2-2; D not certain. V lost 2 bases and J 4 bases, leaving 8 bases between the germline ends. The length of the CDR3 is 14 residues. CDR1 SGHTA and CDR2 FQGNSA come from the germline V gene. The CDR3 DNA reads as TGTGCCAGCAGCTTACTAGGTTGCACCGGGGAGCTGTTTTTT. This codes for CASSLLGCTGELFF. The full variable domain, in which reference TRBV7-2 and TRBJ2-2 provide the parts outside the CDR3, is GAGVSQSPSNKVTEKGKDVELRCDPISGHTALYWYRQSLGQGLEFLIYFQGNSAPDKSGLPSDRFSAERTGGSVSTLTIQRTQQEDSAVYLCASSLLGCTGELFFGEGSRLTVL.

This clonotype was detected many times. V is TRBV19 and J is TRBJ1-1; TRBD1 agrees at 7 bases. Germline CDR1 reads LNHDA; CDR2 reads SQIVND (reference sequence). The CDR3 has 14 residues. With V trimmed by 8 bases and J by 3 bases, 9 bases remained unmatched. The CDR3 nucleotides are TGTGCCAGTCGACCGGGACAGACGTACACTGAAGCTTTCTTT. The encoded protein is CASRPGQTYTEAFF.

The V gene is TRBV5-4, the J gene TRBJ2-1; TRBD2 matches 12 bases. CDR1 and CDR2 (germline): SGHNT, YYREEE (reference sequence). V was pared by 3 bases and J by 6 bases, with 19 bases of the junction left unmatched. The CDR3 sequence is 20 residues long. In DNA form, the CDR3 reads TGTGCCAGCAGCTCACGACAGGGGCTTACACTAGCGGGAGGTCCCAATGAGCAGTTCTTC. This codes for CASSSRQGLTLAGGPNEQFF.

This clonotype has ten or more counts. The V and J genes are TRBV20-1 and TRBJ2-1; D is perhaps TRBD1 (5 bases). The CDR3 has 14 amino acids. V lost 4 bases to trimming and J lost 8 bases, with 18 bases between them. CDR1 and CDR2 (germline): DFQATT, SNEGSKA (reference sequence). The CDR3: CSAMTVGLLYEQFF. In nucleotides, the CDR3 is TGCAGTGCTATGACAGTTGGTCTTCTCTATGAGCAGTTCTTC.

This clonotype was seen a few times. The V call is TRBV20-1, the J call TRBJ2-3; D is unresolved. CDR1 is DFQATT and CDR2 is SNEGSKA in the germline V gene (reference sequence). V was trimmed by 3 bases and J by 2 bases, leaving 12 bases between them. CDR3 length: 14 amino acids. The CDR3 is CSASPPTPTDTQYF. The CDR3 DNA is TGCAGTGCTAGCCCTCCTACTCCCACAGATACGCAGTATTTT.

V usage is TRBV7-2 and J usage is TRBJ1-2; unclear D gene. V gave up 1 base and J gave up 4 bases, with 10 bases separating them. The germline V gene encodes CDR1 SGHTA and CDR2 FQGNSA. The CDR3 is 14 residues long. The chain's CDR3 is CASSLGTTRYGYTF. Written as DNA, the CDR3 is TGTGCCAGCAGCTTAGGAACGACGCGCTATGGCTACACCTTC.

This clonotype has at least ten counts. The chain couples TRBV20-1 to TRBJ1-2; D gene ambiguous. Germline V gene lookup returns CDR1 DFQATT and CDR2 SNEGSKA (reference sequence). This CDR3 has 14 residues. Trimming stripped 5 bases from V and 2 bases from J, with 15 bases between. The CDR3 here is CSAFLTGENYGYTF. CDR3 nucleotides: TGCAGTGCTTTCTTGACGGGAGAAAACTATGGCTACACCTTC.